The 22 T cell receptor beta chains below were found in one sample sequenced in a study of Ad26.COV2.S vaccination and SARS-CoV-2 variants (dated by TCRdb to the early 2020s). Library method: the immunoSEQ multiplex PCR assay. Held by TCRdb, this immuneACCESS table contains in-frame sequences only and omits some clones. Under half of the omission traces to an unresolved V gene where checked; the cause of the rest is unknown. The sample yields 75,000 to 100,000 clones; roughly 85% were counted once. The top ten clonotypes cover approximately 15% of the sample. The time point label on this specimen signifies: individuals recovered from natural SARS-CoV-2 infection. The source was peripheral blood, collected after recovery from COVID-19. These receptors all stem from a human donor who had recovered from COVID-19.

The V and J genes are TRBV19 and TRBJ2-7, with a tentative D call TRBD1 (5 bases). CDR3 size: 13 residues. Germline CDR1 reads LNHDA; CDR2 reads SQIVND (reference sequence). Trimming removed 9 bases from V and 6 bases from J, with 18 bases in between. CDR3 nucleotides: TGTGCCAGCCGAGGAAAGGGGATGGGCGAGCAGTACTTC. It codes for CASRGKGMGEQYF.

The V call is TRBV5-4, the J call TRBJ2-1; 12 bases align to TRBD2. The CDR3 spans 13 residues. The junction had 2 bases not matched to a gene; V was cut back by 6 bases and J by 7 bases. Germline CDR1 SGHNT, CDR2 YYREEE (reference sequence). The CDR3, as DNA: TGTGCCAGCACCGGACTAGCGGGGAATGAGCAGTTCTTC. Its protein is CASTGLAGNEQFF.

This rearrangement joins TRBV5-4 to TRBJ1-1; tentative D call: TRBD1 (5 bases). This CDR3 has 14 residues. Trimming cost V 4 bases and J 7 bases, with 17 bases left between them. In germline, CDR1 is SGHNT, CDR2 YYREEE (reference sequence). The CDR3 loop reads CASSPIQGSNEAFF. For the CDR3, the DNA is TGTGCCAGCAGCCCCATCCAGGGTTCTAATGAAGCTTTCTTT. The whole variable domain, filled in from reference TRBV5-4 and TRBJ1-1, reads ETGVTQSPTHLIKTRGQQVTLRCSSQSGHNTVSWYQQALGQGPQFIFQYYREEENGRGNFPPRFSGLQFPNYSSELNVNALELDDSALYLCASSPIQGSNEAFFGQGTRLTVV.

This chain connects TRBV9 to TRBJ2-3, with 9 bases lining up with TRBD2. The CDR3 covers 18 residues. After removal of 3 bases from V and 4 bases from J, the junction contained 15 bases not matched to a gene. The germline V gene encodes CDR1 SGDLS and CDR2 YYNGEE. The CDR3 protein is CASSASLASGTWADTQYF. The CDR3 DNA sequence: TGTGCCAGCAGCGCCTCTTTGGCTAGCGGGACTTGGGCAGATACGCAGTATTTT.

V is TRBV2 and J is TRBJ1-2, with D unresolved. Trimming pared 6 bases from V and 4 bases from J, leaving 12 bases between. The CDR3 length is 13 residues. CDR1 is SNHLY and CDR2 is FYNNEI in the germline V gene. CDR3 in DNA: TGTGCCAGCAGCGACGGACTTCTCTATGGCTACACCTTC. Its protein is CASSDGLLYGYTF.

The chain employs TRBV11-1 and TRBJ2-1; 9 bases match TRBD2. This CDR3 contains 16 residues. V shed 2 bases, J shed 8 bases, and the junction held 10 bases outside the gene matches. In germline, CDR1 is SGHAT, CDR2 FQDESV (reference sequence). Written as DNA, the CDR3 is TGTGCCAGCAGCTTATCTTTCCTAGCGGGATGGTATGAGCAGTTCTTC. This gives the protein CASSLSFLAGWYEQFF.

V and J are TRBV5-6 and TRBJ2-2; possible D gene TRBD2, 6 bases. Germline V gene lookup returns CDR1 SGHDT and CDR2 YYEEEE. Trimming pared 3 bases from V and 4 bases from J, leaving 16 bases between. The CDR3 extends over 16 amino acids. The CDR3 protein is CASSWTTGSPTGELFF. CDR3 DNA: TGTGCCAGCAGCTGGACTACCGGGTCTCCCACCGGGGAGCTGTTTTTT.

This rearrangement joins TRBV24-1 to TRBJ1-2, with 9 bases lining up with TRBD1. Germline CDR1 reads KGHDR; CDR2 reads SFDVKD. J gave up 4 bases and V 5 bases, and 13 bases lay outside the gene matches. This CDR3 is built from 17 residues. Here the CDR3 reads CATSAPTGGPNGYGYTF. The CDR3 DNA follows: TGTGCCACCAGTGCTCCGACAGGGGGTCCGAATGGCTATGGCTACACCTTC.

The rearrangement links TRBV5-4 to TRBJ1-3; TRBD1 aligns across 7 bases. CDR1 and CDR2 (germline): SGHNT, YYREEE (reference sequence). The trim removed 3 bases at V and 0 bases at J, leaving 6 bases unmatched. The CDR3 has 16 residues. CDR3 in amino acids: CASSSQGGNSGNTIYF. CDR3 coding DNA: TGTGCCAGCAGCTCGCAGGGGGGCAACTCTGGAAACACCATATATTTT. Using reference TRBV5-4 and TRBJ1-3 for the parts outside the CDR3, the full variable domain is ETGVTQSPTHLIKTRGQQVTLRCSSQSGHNTVSWYQQALGQGPQFIFQYYREEENGRGNFPPRFSGLQFPNYSSELNVNALELDDSALYLCASSSQGGNSGNTIYFGEGSWLTVV.

DNA for the CDR3: TGTGCCAGCAGTTCTTGGGGTCTCGGTGGGCAAGAGACCCAGTACTTC. The encoded protein is CASSSWGLGGQETQYF. The chain employs TRBV5-6 and TRBJ2-5; no reliable D call. This CDR3 spans 16 amino acids. V was trimmed by 5 bases and J by 2 bases, leaving 19 bases between them. CDR1 SGHDT and CDR2 YYEEEE come from the germline V gene.

The chain combines TRBV5-1 with TRBJ1-2; perhaps TRBD1 as D (5 bases). Germline V gene data show CDR1 as SGHRS and CDR2 as YFSETQ. The V end lost 2 bases, the J end lost 6 bases, and 11 bases lay between the germline ends. This CDR3 comprises 13 residues. Written as DNA, the CDR3 is TGCGCCAGCAGCTTAGGGGCTTTAGATGGCTACACCTTC. It translates to CASSLGALDGYTF.

The V gene is TRBV4-1, the J gene TRBJ1-5; no reliable D call. The germline V gene has CDR1 MGHRA and CDR2 YSYEKL. V lost 1 base, J lost 5 bases, and 15 bases lay in between. The CDR3 sequence is 16 residues long. The CDR3 spells CASSQAWPAGDQPQHF. CDR3 sequence (DNA): TGCGCCAGCAGCCAAGCGTGGCCGGCTGGGGATCAGCCCCAGCATTTT.

The V gene is TRBV28, the J gene TRBJ2-1; 10 nucleotides agree with TRBD2. The CDR3 runs to 16 residues. With V trimmed by 1 base and J by 9 bases, 9 bases remained unmatched. Looked up from germline, CDR1 is MDHEN and CDR2 is SYDVKM. The CDR3 region is CASSLSGLADLGEQFF. DNA for the CDR3: TGTGCCAGCAGTTTATCTGGACTAGCGGACTTGGGTGAGCAGTTCTTC.

In its sample, this clone was seen once. The chain carries TRBV7-8 and TRBJ2-7; 13 nucleotides match TRBD2. The CDR3 runs 16 residues. Germline V gene data show CDR1 as SGHVS and CDR2 as FQNEAQ. After removal of 10 bases from V and 5 bases from J, the junction contained 14 bases not matched to a gene. The CDR3 here is CATSRTSGRGFDEQYF. CDR3 DNA sequence: TGTGCCACCTCTCGGACTAGCGGGAGAGGGTTCGACGAGCAGTACTTC.

The V and J genes are TRBV21-1 and TRBJ2-7; TRBD2 is the table's D call, not checked against the DNA. TRBV21-1 is recorded as a pseudogene. This CDR3 is 19 amino acids long. The CDR3 DNA sequence: TGTGCCAGCACCGAAGCCGGGACTAGAAGGGGTGGAAAGTACTACGAGCAGTACTTC. As protein: CASTEAGTRRGGKYYEQYF.

The chain uses TRBV5-1 and TRBJ2-7; D gene unclear. With 5 bases removed from V and 2 bases from J, the gap between germline ends came to 14 bases. CDR3 size: 14 residues. Germline lookup yields CDR1 SGHRS and CDR2 YFSETQ. The CDR3 DNA follows: TGCGCCAGCAGATCTGACTGGGGAACCTACGAGCAGTACTTC. This codes for CASRSDWGTYEQYF.

In its sample, this clone was seen a few times. The rearrangement links TRBV19 to TRBJ1-5; D is uncertain. V was pared by 4 bases and J by 0 bases, with 10 bases between. Germline lookup yields CDR1 LNHDA and CDR2 SQIVND (reference sequence). The CDR3 is made up of 15 amino acids. DNA for the CDR3: TGTGCCAGTAGTAGAATCCAGGATAGCAATCAGCCCCAGCATTTT. Translated, it gives CASSRIQDSNQPQHF.

V and J are TRBV28 and TRBJ2-1; 12 nucleotides line up with TRBD2. V gave up 10 bases and J gave up 1 base; unmatched junction bases: 11. Germline V gives CDR1 MDHEN, CDR2 SYDVKM. CDR3 length: 17 amino acids. The CDR3, as DNA: TGTGCCACCTCCACCCGACTAGCGGGAGTATCCTACAATGAGCAGTTCTTC. Translation: CATSTRLAGVSYNEQFF.

This clone has just a few counts. The V and J genes are TRBV25-1 and TRBJ2-2; no definite D call. The ends were cut back, 2 bases at V and 4 bases at J, with 8 bases in the middle. Germline V gene data show CDR1 as MGHDK and CDR2 as SYGVNS. This CDR3 is built from 14 residues. The CDR3 region is CASSERVFTGELFF. CDR3 sequence (DNA): TGTGCCAGCAGTGAAAGGGTCTTCACCGGGGAGCTGTTTTTT.

The rearrangement uses TRBV5-1 and TRBJ2-7; D call uncertain. This CDR3 has 14 amino acids. The V end lost 4 bases, the J end lost 1 base, and 12 bases lay between the germline ends. Germline V CDR1 and CDR2: SGHRS, YFSETQ. The CDR3: CASSPALLSYEQYF. CDR3 in DNA: TGCGCCAGCAGCCCAGCCCTTCTTTCCTACGAGCAGTACTTC.

CDR3 amino acids: CASSPRQEQGEKLFF. The DNA for the CDR3 is TGTGCCAGCAGCCCACGACAGGAGCAAGGGGAAAAACTGTTTTTT. The J gene is TRBJ1-4, the V gene TRBV7-9; possibly TRBD1 for D (6 bases). The CDR3 has 15 amino acids. Germline V gene data show CDR1 as SEHNR and CDR2 as FQNEAQ (reference sequence). V lost 5 bases to trimming and J lost 8 bases, with 18 bases between them.

V usage is TRBV4-1 and J usage is TRBJ1-2; 7 bases map to TRBD1. The ends lost 4 bases at V and 4 bases at J; junction bases unmatched: 15. The germline V gene has CDR1 MGHRA and CDR2 YSYEKL. The CDR3 spans 17 residues. The DNA of the CDR3 is TGCGCCAGCAGCCCAGGGGGTCTCCCCTTCCAGCCCTATGGCTACACCTTC. Encoded protein: CASSPGGLPFQPYGYTF.